Sequencing of this T cell receptor (beta chain) was carried out in a study of T cell responses to AZD1222 COVID-19 vaccine. Study findings and constraints: Nearly half of the spike-specific TCRs reportedly recognize variant regions that carry no mutations. Spike-specific TCR depth and breadth grew after two AZD1222 doses. In all cases, repertoires were sampled only after the peak T cell response.

CDR1 and CDR2 from the germline V gene are MNHEY and SVGEGT. This CDR3 has 14 residues. Trimming left V 4 bases short and J 5 bases short, with 12 bases between. Sequencing was performed with immunoSEQ multiplex PCR; in TCRdb, only in-frame clones are kept and a portion is missing. Of some 170,000 clones in the sample, around 93% were seen once. This clone was seen once. Its matching antigen is unknown. The receptor's source is an adult who received the MenACWY meningococcal vaccine as a control. Material: peripheral blood, obtained 28 days after the second dose of the MenACWY control vaccine. The chain joins TRBV6-2 or TRBV6-3 to TRBJ1-5, with D unclear. The CDR3 DNA sequence: TGTGCCAGCAGTTTACGGACGGGAGATCAGCCCCAGCATTTT. Amino acid sequence: CASSLRTGDQPQHF.